The subject of this entry is one TCR beta chain. At one of its ends the junction is not consistent with the germline gene, which may arise from a read error. Patients from Seattle were sampled longitudinally, starting during active infection. The data originate from a study of blood T cell repertoires in COVID-19. Looking at the study overall: T cells, B-cell-depleted T cells, or PBMCs supplied cDNA or gDNA.

In the original analysis: Amplification with reference gene primers provided the estimates of nucleated cell counts. Only in-frame clones appear in the TCRdb table, and some are missing; sequencing was by immunoSEQ multiplex PCR. The V and J calls and clone size come from that table; D and trimming were worked out from the DNA. Of 68,000 or so clones listed, around nine tenths are singletons. The CDR3 totals 16 residues. Germline CDR1 and CDR2: SSHAT and FNYEAQ (reference sequence). This clonotype was sampled from a woman in her fifties or sixties with COVID-19, enrolled during active disease. V is TRBV7-7 and J is TRBJ2-2; TRBD1 matches at 9 bases. Specimen: peripheral blood. CDR3 sequence (DNA): TGTGCTAGCAGCTCCTTGCGGACAGGGGACACCGGGGAGCTGTTTTTT. As protein: CASSSLRTGDTGELFF.